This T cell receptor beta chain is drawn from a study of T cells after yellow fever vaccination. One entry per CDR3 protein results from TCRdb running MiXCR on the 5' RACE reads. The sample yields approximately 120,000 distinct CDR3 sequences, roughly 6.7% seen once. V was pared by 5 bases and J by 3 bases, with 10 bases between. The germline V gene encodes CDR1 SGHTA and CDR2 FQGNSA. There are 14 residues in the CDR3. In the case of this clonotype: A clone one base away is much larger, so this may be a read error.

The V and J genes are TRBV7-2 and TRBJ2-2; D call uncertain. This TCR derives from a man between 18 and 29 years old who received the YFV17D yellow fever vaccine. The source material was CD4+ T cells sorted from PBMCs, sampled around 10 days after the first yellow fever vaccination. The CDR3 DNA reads TGTGCCAGCAGCCTTAGGTGGGACACCGGGGAGCTGTTTTTT. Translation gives CASSLRWDTGELFF.